This T cell receptor beta chain was identified in a study of early T cells in non-severe SARS-CoV-2 infection. Overall study context: It was bulk RNA from unsorted whole blood that was sequenced, and the chains were unpaired. The study, taken as a whole, reports: VDJdb-based annotation leaned toward anti-spike CD8 responses and missed private and CD4 specificities.

Comment on this clonotype: The antigen is not known.

The CDR3 is 16 residues long. Germline assignment: CDR1 SGHRS and CDR2 YFSETQ. Germline trimming cut 3 bases from V and 4 bases from J; bases unmatched to any gene: 11. Each single cDNA molecule received a unique molecular identifier. MiXCR, applied by TCRdb to the 5' RACE reads, yields one record per CDR3 protein. The table has 60,000 to 75,000 distinct CDR3 sequences, roughly 4.6% seen once. This TCR derives from an adult who was a healthcare worker with PCR-confirmed SARS-CoV-2 infection or an uninfected control (not recorded which). The donor label of this sample is uncertain. The starting material was whole blood, obtained at baseline. The chain combines TRBV5-1 with TRBJ2-5, with TRBD2 matching over 8 bases. The CDR3, as DNA: TGCGCCAGCAGCTCGGAACCGGGACTAGGTGGAGAGACCCAGTACTTC. Translated, it gives CASSSEPGLGGETQYF.